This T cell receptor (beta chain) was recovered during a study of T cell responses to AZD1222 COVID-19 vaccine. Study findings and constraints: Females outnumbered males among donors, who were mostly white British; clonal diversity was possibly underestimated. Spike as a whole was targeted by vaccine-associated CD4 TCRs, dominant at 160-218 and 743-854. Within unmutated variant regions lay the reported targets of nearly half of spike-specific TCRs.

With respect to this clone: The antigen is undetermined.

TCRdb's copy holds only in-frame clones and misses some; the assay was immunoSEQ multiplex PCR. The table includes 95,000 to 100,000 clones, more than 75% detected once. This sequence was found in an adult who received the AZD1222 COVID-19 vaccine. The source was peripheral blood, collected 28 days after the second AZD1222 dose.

This CDR3 reads CASSLGDRGMYGYTF. CDR3 DNA sequence: TGTGCCAGCAGCTTAGGGGACAGGGGGATGTATGGCTACACCTTC. This chain uses TRBV7-2 with TRBJ1-2; 11 bases are shared with TRBD1. CDR3 length equals 15 residues. Unmatched junction bases numbered 3, after V lost 1 base and J lost 5 bases. Germline V gene data show CDR1 as SGHTA and CDR2 as FQGNSA.